A selection of T cell receptor beta chains follows, all from one sample in a study of cytomegalovirus exposure and HLA in healthy donors. TCRdb's copy holds only in-frame clones and misses some; the assay was immunoSEQ multiplex PCR. This table holds about 210,000 clones, about three quarters found once. Sequencing was performed on PBMCs. These receptors originate from a male donor in good health and CMV-seronegative. Each CDR3 is given with its conserved first and last residue. Fields, in order: clone size, V gene, J gene, D gene, CDR3 protein, CDR3 DNA. A D gene is named only where the DNA matches it firmly. Where a row states a size, it is once, few, many or the class of an expanded clone; other rows omit it.

.	TRBV7-9	TRBJ1-5	TRBD1	CASSLGGQGQPQHF	TGTGCCAGCAGCTTAGGGGGACAGGGGCAGCCCCAGCATTTT
once	TRBV7-3	TRBJ2-7	TRBD2	CASSPGSGGSYEQYF	TGTGCCAGCAGCCCCGGTAGCGGGGGGTCCTACGAGCAGTACTTC
.	TRBV5-1	TRBJ2-5	.	CASSPGAGDEETQYF	TGCGCCAGCAGCCCCGGTGCCGGAGACGAAGAGACCCAGTACTTC
.	TRBV6-5	TRBJ2-3	.	CASSYFGESTDTQYF	TGTGCCAGCAGTTACTTCGGGGAAAGCACAGATACGCAGTATTTT
.	TRBV6-1	TRBJ1-2	.	CASTTDNYGYTF	TGTGCCAGCACCACAGATAACTATGGCTACACCTTC
.	TRBV27	TRBJ2-2	.	CASSGYRDAGELFF	TGTGCCAGCTCTGGCTACAGGGACGCCGGGGAGCTGTTTTTT
.	TRBV10-3	TRBJ2-7	TRBD2	CAISVLAVSYEQYF	TGTGCCATCAGTGTACTAGCGGTCTCCTACGAGCAGTACTTC
few	TRBV19	TRBJ2-3	.	CASRTKTGLGDTQYF	TGTGCCAGTAGAACCAAGACAGGCCTTGGAGATACGCAGTATTTT
few	TRBV5-6	TRBJ2-1	.	CASSFVDNEQFF	TGTGCCAGCAGCTTCGTAGACAATGAGCAGTTCTTC
.	TRBV28	TRBJ2-1	TRBD2	CASSLLAGRARTYNEQFF	TGTGCCAGCAGCCTACTGGCGGGGAGGGCCAGAACCTACAATGAGCAGTTCTTC
few	TRBV6-5	TRBJ1-1	.	CASSYLTGPEAFF	TGTGCCAGCAGTTACCTAACAGGGCCCGAAGCTTTCTTT
few	TRBV6-4	TRBJ2-1	TRBD2	CASSDSAGLAGSDEQFF	TGTGCCAGCAGTGACTCGGCAGGACTAGCGGGGTCGGATGAGCAGTTCTTC
.	TRBV28	TRBJ2-7	TRBD2	CASSFGAGVVYEQYF	TGTGCCAGCAGTTTCGGCGCGGGAGTAGTCTACGAGCAGTACTTC
.	TRBV21-1	TRBJ1-1	.	CASSNGGKGISEAFF	TGTGCCAGCAGCAACGGGGGAAAGGGAATTTCTGAAGCTTTCTTT
.	TRBV2	TRBJ2-7	TRBD2	CASRREAYEQYF	TGTGCCAGCAGGCGGGAGGCCTACGAGCAGTACTTC
.	TRBV11-3	TRBJ2-1	TRBD2	CASSIGTSTRNEQFF	TGTGCCAGCAGCATCGGGACTAGCACCCGCAATGAGCAGTTCTTC
.	TRBV28	TRBJ1-5	TRBD1	CASSFLDREGQPQHF	TGTGCCAGCAGTTTCCTAGACAGGGAAGGACAGCCCCAGCATTTT
.	TRBV5-5	TRBJ1-4	.	CASSFGGLNEKLFF	TGTGCCAGCAGCTTTGGGGGGTTGAATGAAAAACTGTTTTTT
.	TRBV18	TRBJ1-1	TRBD1	CASSYSGQATEAFF	TGTGCCAGCTCATATTCGGGACAGGCGACTGAAGCTTTCTTT
.	TRBV5-1	TRBJ2-1	TRBD2	CASSTTSGGESSYNEQFF	TGCGCCAGCAGCACGACTAGCGGGGGGGAGAGCTCCTACAATGAGCAGTTCTTC
once	TRBV7-3	TRBJ1-1	TRBD1	CASSPSQGAGAFF	TGTGCCAGCAGCCCCTCCCAGGGGGCTGGAGCTTTCTTT
once	TRBV27	TRBJ1-2	.	CASSLGSGFYGYTF	TGTGCCAGCAGTTTAGGCTCAGGATTCTATGGCTACACCTTC
.	TRBV18	TRBJ1-1	TRBD1	CASSYAGGEDTEAFF	TGTGCCAGCTCATACGCAGGGGGCGAGGACACTGAAGCTTTCTTT
.	TRBV7-3	TRBJ2-7	TRBD1	CASSLYPAGGPYEQYF	TGTGCCAGCAGCTTATACCCAGCAGGGGGTCCCTACGAGCAGTACTTC
.	TRBV9	TRBJ1-1	.	CASSVGDGEAFF	TGTGCCAGCAGCGTGGGAGACGGTGAAGCTTTCTTT
.	TRBV6-1	TRBJ2-6	.	CASSDHSISGANVLTF	TGTGCCAGCAGTGACCACAGTATCTCTGGGGCCAACGTCCTGACTTTC
.	TRBV27	TRBJ2-7	TRBD1	CASSSARTGLEQYF	TGTGCCAGCAGTTCCGCCCGGACAGGGCTCGAGCAGTACTTC